These 12 T cell receptor beta chains share one sample of origin, sequenced in a study of identical twins. In TCRdb, the 5' RACE reads were re-called with MiXCR into one record per CDR3 protein. The sample yields about 890,000 distinct CDR3 sequences, approximately 13% seen once. These data were also filed under a second study, of yellow fever vaccine responses in identical twins.

Sequenced: PBMCs. The origin of the receptors is a woman between 18 and 30 years old in good health.

This clonotype has only a few counts. The chain joins TRBV2 to TRBJ2-7; 8 positions agree with TRBD2. Germline V gene sequence: CDR1 SNHLY, CDR2 FYNNEI. The CDR3 consists of 14 residues. After removal of 6 bases from V and 3 bases from J, the junction contained 7 bases not matched to a gene. The CDR3 DNA reads as TGTGCCAGCAGAGCTACTAGCGGTGTCTACGAGCAGTACTTC. Residues: CASRATSGVYEQYF.

A few counts support this clonotype. The chain carries TRBV2 and TRBJ2-3; 10 bases fit TRBD1. The CDR3 length is 14 residues. CDR1 is SNHLY, CDR2 FYNNEI, per germline. V lost 11 bases to trimming and J lost 4 bases; unmatched junction nucleotides: 9. CDR3 in amino acids: CAGSGTGVSDTQYF. DNA for the CDR3: TGTGCCGGTTCGGGGACAGGGGTGTCAGATACGCAGTATTTT.

This clonotype occurred a few times. This chain joins TRBV20-1 and TRBJ1-5, with a possible D match to TRBD1 (5 bases). This CDR3 has 14 residues. Germline V gives CDR1 DFQATT, CDR2 SNEGSKA (reference sequence). Trimming stripped 4 bases from V and 3 bases from J, with 13 bases between. Here the CDR3 DNA reads TGCAGTGCTACCGAAGACAGTTACAATCAGCCCCAGCATTTT. Amino acid sequence: CSATEDSYNQPQHF.

This clonotype was picked up many times. V and J are TRBV5-1 and TRBJ2-1, with TRBD2 identical over 7 bases. CDR3 size: 14 residues. CDR1 and CDR2 (germline): SGHRS, YFSETQ. V shed 2 bases, J shed 5 bases, and the junction held 4 bases outside the gene matches. The CDR3 DNA reads TGCGCCAGCAGCTTTCTAGCGGAGAACAATGAGCAGTTCTTC. This gives the protein CASSFLAENNEQFF.

This clonotype came up a few times. The chain is built from TRBV4-1 and TRBJ2-1; D not certain. V dropped 0 bases and J dropped 6 bases, with 6 bases sitting between them. CDR3 length: 13 residues. Germline CDR1 MGHRA, CDR2 YSYEKL. The CDR3 nucleotides read TGCGCCAGCAGCCAAGATTTCGTCAATGAGCAGTTCTTC. Translating it yields CASSQDFVNEQFF.

The CDR3 reads CATSDLRQGSTGELFF. CDR3 in DNA: TGTGCCACCAGTGATTTGAGACAGGGTAGCACCGGGGAGCTGTTTTTT. V is TRBV24-1 and J is TRBJ2-2; 7 nucleotides align to TRBD1. V lost 0 bases to trimming and J lost 4 bases; unmatched junction nucleotides: 4. CDR1 is KGHDR and CDR2 is SFDVKD in the germline V gene. The CDR3 contains 16 residues.

The CDR3 here is CATRRDPFVVFF. For the CDR3, the DNA is TGTGCCACCAGGAGGGACCCCTTTGTAGTGTTCTTC. J is TRBJ2-1 and V is TRBV24-1, with D perhaps assigned TRBD1 or TRBD2 (5 bases each). The germline V and J ends were trimmed by 7 bases and 15 bases, with 18 bases remaining between them. From germline, CDR1 is KGHDR and CDR2 SFDVKD. This CDR3 contains 12 residues.

This clonotype was counted many times. V usage is TRBV6-4 and J usage is TRBJ2-5, with 7 bases fitting TRBD1. Per the germline V gene, CDR1 is MRHNA and CDR2 is SNTAGT. J lost 5 bases, V lost 7 bases, and 4 bases had no gene match. This CDR3 contains 12 residues. CDR3 amino acids: CASKNRGETQYF. CDR3 bases: TGTGCCAGCAAGAACAGGGGTGAGACCCAGTACTTC.

This chain uses TRBV14 with TRBJ2-1, with 10 bases identical to TRBD2. This CDR3 has 15 residues. The germline V gene encodes CDR1 SGHDN and CDR2 FVKESK. V dropped 4 bases and J dropped 5; count of bases not matched to a gene: 5. CDR3: CASSPLAGAHNEQFF. The CDR3 DNA is TGTGCCAGCAGCCCGCTAGCGGGGGCCCACAATGAGCAGTTCTTC.

V is TRBV24-1 and J is TRBJ2-7, with 7 bases aligning to TRBD1. V shed 0 bases, J shed 11 bases, and the junction held 6 bases outside the gene matches. The CDR3 length is 13 residues. CDR1 and CDR2 from the germline V gene are KGHDR and SFDVKD. As DNA, the CDR3 is TGTGCCACCAGTGATTTGCGAGGGGACAGAAAGTACTTC. This codes for CATSDLRGDRKYF.

This chain uses TRBV19 with TRBJ2-2, with D hard to call. V lost 3 bases to trimming and J lost 2 bases, with 7 bases between them. Germline lookup yields CDR1 LNHDA and CDR2 SQIVND (reference sequence). This CDR3 is 14 amino acids long. CDR3 sequence (DNA): TGTGCCAGTAGTATGATAAGCAACACCGGGGAGCTGTTTTTT. This sequence encodes CASSMISNTGELFF.

The rearrangement uses TRBV6-2 or TRBV6-3 and TRBJ2-1; tentatively, D is TRBD1 (6 bases). The CDR3 runs 15 residues. The V gene's germline CDR1 is MNHEY and CDR2 SVGEGT. Between the trimmed V and J ends, which lost 6 bases and 3 bases, there was a span of 15 bases. The CDR3 region has the DNA TGTGCCAGCAGCCTTCCTACAGGGAGCTACAATGAGCAGTTCTTC. Its translation is CASSLPTGSYNEQFF.